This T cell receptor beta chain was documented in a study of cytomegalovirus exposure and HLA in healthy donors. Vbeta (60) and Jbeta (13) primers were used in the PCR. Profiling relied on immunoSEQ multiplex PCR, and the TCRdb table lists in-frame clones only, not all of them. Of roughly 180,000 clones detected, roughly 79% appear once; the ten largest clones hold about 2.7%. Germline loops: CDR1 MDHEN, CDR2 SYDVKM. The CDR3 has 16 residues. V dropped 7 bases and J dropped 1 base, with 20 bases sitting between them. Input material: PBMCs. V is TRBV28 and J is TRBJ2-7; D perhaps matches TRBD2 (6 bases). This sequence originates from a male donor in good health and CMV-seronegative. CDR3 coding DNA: TGTGCCAGCAACAAACCCTCCTCGACTAGTTCCTACGAGCAGTACTTC. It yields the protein CASNKPSSTSSYEQYF.